These 14 T cell receptor beta chains were all obtained from the same sample, sequenced in a study of T cells in Graves' hyperthyroidism and ophthalmopathy. RNA transcripts yielded amplified TCR beta CDR3 regions. Using the HTBI primer set, a first-round RT-PCR was run on the TCR CDR3. TCRdb called the multiplex PCR reads again in MiXCR, with one record for every CDR3 protein. The sample gives nearly 600,000 distinct CDR3 sequences, 14% of which show up once; 6.5% to 9% is in the top ten. Sample: blood. All receptors derive from a young woman with Graves' ophthalmopathy.

This clonotype has a count of ten or more. V and J are TRBV13 and TRBJ2-1, with 7 bases lining up with TRBD2. This CDR3 has 17 amino acids. Germline V gene data show CDR1 as PRHDT and CDR2 as FYEKMQ (reference sequence). V dropped 0 bases and J dropped 5; count of bases not matched to a gene: 10. The CDR3 here is CASSLGALGLADNEQFF. In DNA, the CDR3 is TGTGCCAGCAGCTTAGGCGCCCTAGGGCTAGCGGACAATGAGCAGTTCTTC.

This clonotype was counted at least ten times. The chain recombines TRBV2 with TRBJ2-5; 14 nucleotides agree with TRBD2. Unmatched junction bases numbered 14, after V lost 7 bases and J lost 7 bases. Germline CDR1 is SNHLY and CDR2 is FYNNEI. The CDR3 is 17 residues long. CDR3 nucleotide sequence: TGTGCCAGCAATCTTGGGACTAGCGGGAGCTACTCGGGGACCCAGTACTTC. Amino acid sequence: CASNLGTSGSYSGTQYF.

This clonotype was seen a few times. This chain links TRBV5-5 with TRBJ2-7, with a possible D match to TRBD2 (6 bases). There are 16 residues in the CDR3. Germline values: CDR1 SGHKS, CDR2 YYEKEE (reference sequence). Trimming removed 4 bases from V and 2 bases from J, with 19 bases in between. CDR3 amino acids: CASSLSTRGPTYEQYF. The DNA for the CDR3 is TGTGCCAGCAGCCTATCTACGCGGGGACCCACCTACGAGCAGTACTTC.

The sample holds a few counts of this clonotype. This chain connects TRBV29-1 to TRBJ1-1; TRBD1 matches at 7 bases. Germline values: CDR1 SQVTM, CDR2 ANQGSEA. The CDR3 covers 12 residues. Trimming at V came to 6 bases and at J to 11 bases, leaving 12 bases not matched to a gene. The CDR3 sequence is CSVAGTEVRAFF. The DNA of the CDR3 is TGCAGCGTGGCCGGGACAGAAGTGCGCGCTTTCTTT.

This clonotype showed up many times. J is TRBJ2-7 and V is TRBV2; 10 bases map to TRBD2. The CDR3 runs to 14 residues. V was clipped by 4 bases and J by 3 bases; unmatched bases: 3. Per the germline V gene, CDR1 is SNHLY and CDR2 is FYNNEI. CDR3 in DNA: TGTGCCAGCAGTGGAAGCGGGAGGGACTACGAGCAGTACTTC. Translation: CASSGSGRDYEQYF.

A word on this clonotype: A read error is possible here, since a much larger clone lies one base away. The J gene is TRBJ2-4, the V gene TRBV20-1, with D possibly called TRBD1 or TRBD2 (5 bases each). V was cut by 0 bases and J by 3 bases, with 24 bases left in between. Germline V lookup: CDR1 DFQATT, CDR2 SNEGSKA (reference sequence). The CDR3 is 19 amino acids. The CDR3 loop reads CSARDPTGKRDLVKNIQYF. CDR3 sequence (DNA): TGCAGTGCTAGAGATCCCACAGGAAAGAGGGACCTAGTCAAAAACATTCAGTACTTC.

The table lists this clonotype with many counts. V and J are TRBV3-1 and TRBJ1-2, with D tentatively TRBD1 (5 bases). The CDR3 consists of 14 residues. Trimming pared 0 bases from V and 4 bases from J, leaving 9 bases between. Germline V CDR1 and CDR2: LGHDT, YNNKEL (reference sequence). The CDR3 here is CASSQDQGTYGYTF. The CDR3 DNA follows: TGTGCCAGCAGCCAAGATCAGGGTACCTATGGCTACACCTTC.

The sample holds a few counts of this clonotype. CDR3 bases: TGTGCCAGCAGCTTGAGTCTAGCGGACTCCTACGAGCAGTACTTC. Translating it yields CASSLSLADSYEQYF. The chain carries TRBV5-8 and TRBJ2-7; the match to TRBD2 covers 7 bases. The V gene's germline CDR1 is SGHTS and CDR2 YDEGEE. The CDR3 has 15 amino acids. V gave up 1 base and J gave up 0 bases; unmatched junction bases: 4.

This clonotype was seen ten or more times. V usage is TRBV28 and J usage is TRBJ2-5, with D perhaps being TRBD1 or TRBD2 (6 bases each). The germline gives CDR1 MDHEN, CDR2 SYDVKM. The V end lost 2 bases, the J end lost 5 bases, and 12 bases lay between the germline ends. This CDR3 has 14 residues. CDR3 loop: CASSLLEGVETQYF. Here the CDR3 DNA reads TGTGCCAGCAGTTTACTGGAGGGGGTTGAGACCCAGTACTTC.

The chain links TRBV7-2 to TRBJ2-2, with TRBD2 matching over 8 bases. Germline CDR1 SGHTA, CDR2 FQGNSA. The CDR3 loop spans 17 amino acids. Trimming cost V 3 bases and J 4 bases; bases outside gene matches: 10. CDR3 in DNA: TGTGCCAGCAGCTTCGGAATAGCGGGATTTGGCACCGGGGAGCTGTTTTTT. Amino acids: CASSFGIAGFGTGELFF.

This clonotype was counted only a few times. V is TRBV6-2 or TRBV6-3 and J is TRBJ1-5, with 10 bases fitting TRBD1. CDR1 and CDR2 from the germline V gene are MNHEY and SVGEGT. The CDR3 covers 16 residues. V was clipped by 2 bases and J by 4 bases; unmatched bases: 5. The CDR3: CASSYPGQGKNQPQHF. CDR3 sequence (DNA): TGTGCCAGCAGTTACCCGGGACAGGGGAAAAATCAGCCCCAGCATTTT.

This clonotype occurred a few times. This rearrangement joins TRBV5-1 to TRBJ2-2; D is undetermined. From germline, CDR1 is SGHRS and CDR2 YFSETQ. The CDR3 contains 15 residues. V gave up 0 bases and J gave up 3 bases, with 9 bases separating them. CDR3 sequence: CASSLGLVYTGELFF. The CDR3 DNA reads as TGCGCCAGCAGCTTGGGGTTGGTGTACACCGGGGAGCTGTTTTTT.

The table lists this clonotype with many counts. The V call is TRBV11-2, the J call TRBJ2-7, with D perhaps TRBD2 (6 bases). V shed 4 bases and J shed 9 bases, with 7 bases lying between them. Germline CDR1 and CDR2: SGHAT and FQNNGV. This CDR3 has 10 amino acids. The CDR3 nucleotides are TGTGCCAGCAGCTCCGGGGGGCAGTACTTC. Translation gives CASSSGGQYF. The entire variable domain, with the rest obtained from reference TRBV11-2 and TRBJ2-7, is as follows: EAGVAQSPRYKIIEKRQSVAFWCNPISGHATLYWYQQILGQGPKLLIQFQNNGVVDDSQLPKDRFSAERLKGVDSTLKIQPAKLEDSAVYLCASSSGGQYFGPGTRLTVT.

The chain has TRBV25-1 and TRBJ2-1, with TRBD2 identical over 7 bases. The V and J ends lost 4 bases and 4 bases, in that order; junction bases with no gene match: 16. Germline V gene data show CDR1 as MGHDK and CDR2 as SYGVNS. CDR3 length: 18 residues. CDR3 residues: CASSAPSGGSPLYNEQFF. The CDR3 DNA reads TGTGCCAGCAGTGCCCCGTCGGGAGGCAGTCCTTTGTACAATGAGCAGTTCTTC.